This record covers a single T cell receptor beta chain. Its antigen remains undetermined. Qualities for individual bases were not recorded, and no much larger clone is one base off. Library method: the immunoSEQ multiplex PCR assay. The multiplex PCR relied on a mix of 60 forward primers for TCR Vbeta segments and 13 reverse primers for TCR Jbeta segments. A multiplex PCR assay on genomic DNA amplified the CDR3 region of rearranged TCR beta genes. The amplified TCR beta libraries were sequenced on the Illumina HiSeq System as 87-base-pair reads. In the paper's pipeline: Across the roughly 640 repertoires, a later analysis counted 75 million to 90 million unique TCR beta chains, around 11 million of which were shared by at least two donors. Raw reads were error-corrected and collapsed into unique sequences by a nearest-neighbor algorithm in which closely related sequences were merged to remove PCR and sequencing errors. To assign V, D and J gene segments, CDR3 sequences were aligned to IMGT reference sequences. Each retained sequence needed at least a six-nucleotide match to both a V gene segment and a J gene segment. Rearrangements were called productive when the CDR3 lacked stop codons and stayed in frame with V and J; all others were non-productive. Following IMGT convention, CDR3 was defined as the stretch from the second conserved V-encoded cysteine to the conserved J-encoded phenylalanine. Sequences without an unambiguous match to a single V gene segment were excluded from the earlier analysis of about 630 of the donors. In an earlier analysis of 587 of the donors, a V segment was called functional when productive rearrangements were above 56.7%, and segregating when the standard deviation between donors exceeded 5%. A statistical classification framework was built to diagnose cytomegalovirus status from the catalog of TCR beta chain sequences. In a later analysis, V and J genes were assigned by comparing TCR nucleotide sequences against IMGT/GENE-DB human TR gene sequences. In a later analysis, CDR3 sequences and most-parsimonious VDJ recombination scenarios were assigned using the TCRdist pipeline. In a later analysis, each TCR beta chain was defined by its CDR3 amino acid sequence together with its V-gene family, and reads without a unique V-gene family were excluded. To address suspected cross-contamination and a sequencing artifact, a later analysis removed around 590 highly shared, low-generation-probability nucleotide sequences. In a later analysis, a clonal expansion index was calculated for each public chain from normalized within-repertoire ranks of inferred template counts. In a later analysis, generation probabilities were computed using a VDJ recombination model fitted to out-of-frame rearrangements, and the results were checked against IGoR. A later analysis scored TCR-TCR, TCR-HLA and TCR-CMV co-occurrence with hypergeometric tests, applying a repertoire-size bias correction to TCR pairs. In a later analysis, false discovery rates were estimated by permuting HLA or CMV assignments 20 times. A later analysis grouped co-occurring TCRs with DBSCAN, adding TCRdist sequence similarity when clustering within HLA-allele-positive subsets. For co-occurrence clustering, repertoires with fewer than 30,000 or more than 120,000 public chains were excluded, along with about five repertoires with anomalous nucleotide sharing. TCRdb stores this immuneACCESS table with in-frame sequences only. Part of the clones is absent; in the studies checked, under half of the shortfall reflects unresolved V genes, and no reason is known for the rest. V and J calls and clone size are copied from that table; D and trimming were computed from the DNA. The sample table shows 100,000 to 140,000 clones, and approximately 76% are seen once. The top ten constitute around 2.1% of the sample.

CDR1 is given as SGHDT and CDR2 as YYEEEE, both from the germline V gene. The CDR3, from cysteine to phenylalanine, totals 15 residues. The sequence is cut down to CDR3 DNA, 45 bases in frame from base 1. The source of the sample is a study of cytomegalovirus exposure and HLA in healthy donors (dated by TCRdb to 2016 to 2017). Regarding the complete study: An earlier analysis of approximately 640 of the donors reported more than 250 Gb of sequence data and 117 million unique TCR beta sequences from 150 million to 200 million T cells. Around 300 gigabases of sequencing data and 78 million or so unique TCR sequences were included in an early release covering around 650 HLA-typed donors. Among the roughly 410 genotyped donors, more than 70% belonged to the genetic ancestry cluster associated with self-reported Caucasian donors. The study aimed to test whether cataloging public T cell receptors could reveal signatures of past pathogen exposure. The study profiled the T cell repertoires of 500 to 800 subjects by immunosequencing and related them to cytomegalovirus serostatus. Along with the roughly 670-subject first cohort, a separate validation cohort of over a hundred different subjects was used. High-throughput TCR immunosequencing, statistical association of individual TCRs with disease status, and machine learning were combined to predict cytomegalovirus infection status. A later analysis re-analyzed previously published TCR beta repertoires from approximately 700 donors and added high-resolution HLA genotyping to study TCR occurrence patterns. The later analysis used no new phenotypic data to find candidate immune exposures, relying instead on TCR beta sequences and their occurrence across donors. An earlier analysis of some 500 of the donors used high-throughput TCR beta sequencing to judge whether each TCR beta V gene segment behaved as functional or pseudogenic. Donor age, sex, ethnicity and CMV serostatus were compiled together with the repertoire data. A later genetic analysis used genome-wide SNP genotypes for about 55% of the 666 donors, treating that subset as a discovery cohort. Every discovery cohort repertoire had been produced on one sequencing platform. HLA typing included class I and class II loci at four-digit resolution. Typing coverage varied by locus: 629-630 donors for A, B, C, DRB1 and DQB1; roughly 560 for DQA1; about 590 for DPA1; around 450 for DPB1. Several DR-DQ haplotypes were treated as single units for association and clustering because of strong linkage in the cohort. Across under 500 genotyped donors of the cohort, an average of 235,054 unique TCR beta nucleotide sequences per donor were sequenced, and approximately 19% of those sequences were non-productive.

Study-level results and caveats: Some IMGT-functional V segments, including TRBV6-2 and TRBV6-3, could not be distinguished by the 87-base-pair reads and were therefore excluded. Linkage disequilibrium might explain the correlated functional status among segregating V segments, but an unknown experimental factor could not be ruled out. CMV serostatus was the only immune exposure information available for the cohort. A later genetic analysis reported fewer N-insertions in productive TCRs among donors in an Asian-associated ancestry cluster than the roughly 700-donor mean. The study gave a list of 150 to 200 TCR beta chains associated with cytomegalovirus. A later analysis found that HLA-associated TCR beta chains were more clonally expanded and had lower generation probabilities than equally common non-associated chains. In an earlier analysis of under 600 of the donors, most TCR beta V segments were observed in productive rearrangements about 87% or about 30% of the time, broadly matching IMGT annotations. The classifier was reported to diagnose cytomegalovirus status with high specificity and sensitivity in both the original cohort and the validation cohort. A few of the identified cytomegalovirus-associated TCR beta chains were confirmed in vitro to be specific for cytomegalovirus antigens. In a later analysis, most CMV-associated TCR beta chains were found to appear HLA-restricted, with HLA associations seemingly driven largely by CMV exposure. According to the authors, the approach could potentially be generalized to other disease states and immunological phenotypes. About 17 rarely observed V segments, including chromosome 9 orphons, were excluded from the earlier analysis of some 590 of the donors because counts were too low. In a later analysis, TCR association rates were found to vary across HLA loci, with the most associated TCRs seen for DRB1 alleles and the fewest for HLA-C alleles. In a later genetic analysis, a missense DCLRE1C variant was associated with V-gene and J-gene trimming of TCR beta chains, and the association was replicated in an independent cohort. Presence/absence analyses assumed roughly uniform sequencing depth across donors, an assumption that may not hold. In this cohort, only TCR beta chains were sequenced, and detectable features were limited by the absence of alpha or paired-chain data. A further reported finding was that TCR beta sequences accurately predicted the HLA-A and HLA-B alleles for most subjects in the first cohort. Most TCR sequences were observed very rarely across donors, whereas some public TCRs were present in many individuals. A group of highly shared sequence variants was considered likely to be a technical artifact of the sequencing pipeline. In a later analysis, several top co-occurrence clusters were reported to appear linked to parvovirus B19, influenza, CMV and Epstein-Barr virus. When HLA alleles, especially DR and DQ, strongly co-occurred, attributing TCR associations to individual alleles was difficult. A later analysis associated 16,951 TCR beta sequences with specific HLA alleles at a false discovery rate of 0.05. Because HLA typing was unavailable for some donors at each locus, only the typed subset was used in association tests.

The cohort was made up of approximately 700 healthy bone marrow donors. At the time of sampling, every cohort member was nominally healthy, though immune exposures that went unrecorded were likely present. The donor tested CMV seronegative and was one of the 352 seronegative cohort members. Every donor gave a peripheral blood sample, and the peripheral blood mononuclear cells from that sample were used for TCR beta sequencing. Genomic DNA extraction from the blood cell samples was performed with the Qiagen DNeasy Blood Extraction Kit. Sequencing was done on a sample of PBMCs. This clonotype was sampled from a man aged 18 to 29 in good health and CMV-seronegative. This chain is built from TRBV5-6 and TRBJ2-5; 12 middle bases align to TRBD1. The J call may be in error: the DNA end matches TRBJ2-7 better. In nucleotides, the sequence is TGTGCCAGCAGCCCATGGGACAGGGGGCTCTACGAGCAGTACTTC. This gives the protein CASSPWDRGLYEQYF.